One sample yielded the 12 T cell receptor beta chains listed below, sequenced in a study of T cells after yellow fever vaccination. One entry per CDR3 protein, called by TCRdb with MiXCR from the 5' RACE reads. The data contain 510,000 or so distinct CDR3 sequences, roughly 21% of them seen just once; the ten biggest clones take up around an eighth. Sample: PBMCs, taken 15 days after the yellow fever booster vaccination. These receptors all come from a man aged 30 to 45 who received the YFV17D yellow fever vaccine.

The sample holds a few counts of this clonotype. The chain recombines TRBV5-1 with TRBJ2-7; TRBD2 agrees at 9 bases. CDR3 length: 14 residues. J lost 5 bases, V lost 1 base, and 4 bases had no gene match. Germline CDR1 SGHRS, CDR2 YFSETQ. This chain's CDR3 is CASSLILAGDEQYF. The CDR3 region has the DNA TGCGCCAGCAGCTTGATATTAGCGGGAGACGAGCAGTACTTC.

This clonotype has a handful of counts. The chain joins TRBV7-3 to TRBJ2-6; D not resolved. Germline CDR1 reads SGHTA; CDR2 reads FQGTGA. This CDR3 comprises 16 residues. V was shortened by 0 bases and J by 3 bases, with 9 bases between the two germline ends. The CDR3 spells CASSLTPGGGANVLTF. CDR3 in DNA: TGTGCCAGCAGCTTAACTCCAGGTGGTGGGGCCAACGTCCTGACTTTC.

This clonotype was detected only a few times. The rearrangement joins TRBV6-5 to TRBJ2-1; 8 nucleotides align to TRBD1. The germline V gene has CDR1 MNHEY and CDR2 SVGAGI. The CDR3 runs 17 residues. V lost 2 bases and J lost 0; bases outside the gene matches: 6. CDR3 nucleotide sequence: TGTGCCAGCAGTTACCCCCCAGACAGGGGCTCCTACAATGAGCAGTTCTTC. It translates to CASSYPPDRGSYNEQFF.

V usage is TRBV7-8 and J usage is TRBJ2-3, with D unresolved. The V gene's germline CDR1 is SGHVS and CDR2 FQNEAQ. The germline V and J ends were trimmed by 2 bases and 2 bases, with 8 bases remaining between them. CDR3 length: 14 residues. CDR3 nucleotide sequence: TGTGCCAGCAGCTTATTTCGGGTCACAGATACGCAGTATTTT. Protein: CASSLFRVTDTQYF.

This clonotype turned up a few times. The J gene is TRBJ2-3, the V gene TRBV4-2; possible D gene TRBD2, 7 bases. This CDR3 comprises 19 residues. V was shortened by 4 bases and J by 2 bases, with 25 bases between the two germline ends. Looked up from germline, CDR1 is LGHNA and CDR2 is YNFKEQ. Here the CDR3 DNA reads TGTGCCAGCAGCCCCTCGGGGGGCTCGCCGGCTGGGGACACAGATACGCAGTATTTT. Translated, it gives CASSPSGGSPAGDTDTQYF.

The rearrangement links TRBV19 to TRBJ2-5; D possibly corresponds to TRBD2 (6 bases). Germline CDR1 and CDR2: LNHDA and SQIVND (reference sequence). V was clipped by 1 base and J by 4 bases, with 10 bases between them. The CDR3 consists of 14 residues. The CDR3 bases are TGTGCCAGTAGTATAGCGTGGAGGGGAGAGACCCAGTACTTC. This sequence encodes CASSIAWRGETQYF.

This clonotype was seen a few times. The chain carries TRBV5-1 and TRBJ2-5, with D uncertain. Germline lookup yields CDR1 SGHRS and CDR2 YFSETQ. The V gene lost 5 bases and the J gene lost 0 bases, with 11 bases spanning the gap. The CDR3 spans 14 residues. The DNA of the CDR3 is TGCGCCAGCAGATTTCGGGCAGACCAAGAGACCCAGTACTTC. Protein: CASRFRADQETQYF.

The sample holds many counts of this clonotype. The chain recombines TRBV7-9 with TRBJ2-3, with 7 bases lining up with TRBD2. The ends lost 2 bases at V and 0 bases at J; junction bases unmatched: 2. Germline CDR1 SEHNR, CDR2 FQNEAQ (reference sequence). The CDR3 has 15 residues. The CDR3 sequence: CASSLSSGSTDTQYF. In nucleotides, the CDR3 is TGTGCCAGCAGCTTATCTAGCGGTAGCACAGATACGCAGTATTTT.

Here the CDR3 DNA reads TGTGCCAGCAGCGTAGGCTGGGAGAGCTACGAGCAGTACTTC. As protein: CASSVGWESYEQYF. The rearrangement joins TRBV9 to TRBJ2-7; maybe TRBD2 (5 bases). The germline V and J ends were trimmed by 0 bases and 3 bases, with 10 bases remaining between them. The germline V gene encodes CDR1 SGDLS and CDR2 YYNGEE. The CDR3 sequence is 14 residues long.

This clonotype was counted only a few times. The chain links TRBV6-5 to TRBJ2-7; D not certain. The CDR3 loop spans 9 amino acids. Germline V gene sequence: CDR1 MNHEY, CDR2 SVGAGI. The chain's CDR3 is CVRCGEQYF. CDR3 nucleotide sequence: TGTGTTCGGTGTGGAGAGCAGTACTTC.

The chain recombines TRBV20-1 with TRBJ1-3; 8 positions agree with TRBD1. This CDR3 region has 14 residues. Germline CDR1 is DFQATT and CDR2 is SNEGSKA (reference sequence). Trimming at V came to 3 bases and at J to 5 bases, leaving 6 bases not matched to a gene. Here the CDR3 reads CSASGTGLRNTIYF. CDR3 nucleotide sequence: TGCAGTGCTAGCGGGACAGGTCTAAGAAACACCATATATTTT.

Concerning this clonotype: The junction does not match germline at one end; this may be a read error. The chain employs TRBV20-1 and TRBJ2-1; D perhaps matches TRBD2 (5 bases). The germline gives CDR1 DFQATT, CDR2 SNEGSKA (reference sequence). The CDR3 is made up of 16 amino acids. This chain's CDR3 is CCARDLPGRGYNEQFF. DNA of the CDR3: TGCTGTGCTAGAGATCTGCCGGGAAGAGGCTACAATGAGCAGTTCTTC.